The rows below give T cell receptor beta chains drawn from one sample of a study of T-cell reconstitution after alpha-beta-depleted transplantation in children. TCRdb re-called the PCR reads with MiXCR, one entry per CDR3 protein. In the table there are about 600,000 distinct CDR3 sequences, 10% of which are singletons. This material consisted of PBMCs from the stem cell graft donor, taken from the stem cell graft. The receptor set was obtained from a human donor who donated a stem cell graft to a child with acute myeloid leukemia. Both conserved end residues are part of each CDR3. D genes are given only for firm matches. Only some rows state a clone size, as once, few, many or a class for expanded clones.

clone size,D gene,V gene,J gene,CDR3 DNA,CDR3 protein
NA,NA,TRBV28,TRBJ1-2,TGTGCCAGCAGTAATCCGGGTCCCAACTATGGCTACACCTTC,CASSNPGPNYGYTF
few,TRBD2,TRBV3-1,TRBJ2-3,TGTGCCAGCATCGACGGACTAGCGGGGGATACGCAGTATTTT,CASIDGLAGDTQYF
NA,NA,TRBV20-1,TRBJ2-7,TGCAGTGCCCGGACTCGAAGCTCCTACGAGCAGTACTTC,CSARTRSSYEQYF
few,TRBD1,TRBV7-2,TRBJ2-7,TGTGCCAGCAGCTTAGCTGCGACAGGGGGCTCCTACGAGCAGTACTTC,CASSLAATGGSYEQYF
NA,NA,TRBV15,TRBJ2-4,TGTGCCACCAGCCATCTGGACCTCACTGTGGTCAAAAACATTCAGTACTTC,CATSHLDLTVVKNIQYF
many,NA,TRBV27,TRBJ1-4,TGTGCCAGCAGTTTAAGGGTAGGAGGGGAACTGTTTTTT,CASSLRVGGELFF
few,TRBD2,TRBV6-2/TRBV6-3,TRBJ2-2,TGTGCCAGCAGTTACGAACGAACGGGACTAGCGGTTTACACCGGGGAGCTGTTTTTT,CASSYERTGLAVYTGELFF
NA,TRBD1,TRBV6-1,TRBJ1-6,TGTGCCAGCGAACAGACAGGGGGCAATTCACCCCTCCACTTT,CASEQTGGNSPLHF
NA,TRBD1,TRBV5-1,TRBJ1-2,TGCGCCAGCAGCCTGGGACAGGGGGCCTATGGCTACACCTTC,CASSLGQGAYGYTF
few,NA,TRBV12-3/TRBV12-4,TRBJ2-3,TGTGCCAGCAGTTATGGAGCAGATACGCAGTATTTT,CASSYGADTQYF
few,NA,TRBV25-1,TRBJ2-7,TGTGCCAGCATAGAGGGGAACGAGCAGTACTTC,CASIEGNEQYF
few,NA,TRBV30,TRBJ2-1,TGTGCCTGGAGTCCGGGACACAGCTCCTACAATGAGCAGTTCTTC,CAWSPGHSSYNEQFF
few,NA,TRBV20-1,TRBJ1-2,TGCAGTGCTAGCGTCGATACCTATGGCTACACCTTC,CSASVDTYGYTF
NA,NA,TRBV28,TRBJ2-1,TGTGCCAGCAGTAGGATTAGAGACAATGAGCAGTTCTTC,CASSRIRDNEQFF
NA,TRBD2,TRBV30,TRBJ2-1,TGTGCCACCCAAGCGGGAGGTTTAAATGAGCAGTTCTTC,CATQAGGLNEQFF
NA,NA,TRBV5-4,TRBJ1-2,TGTGCCAGCAGCTTTGAGGGGAACTATGGCTACACCTTC,CASSFEGNYGYTF
few,NA,TRBV12-3/TRBV12-4,TRBJ1-6,TGTGCCAGCTGTTTGGATATCGGGACTCTGGAGTATAATTCACCCCTCCACTTT,CASCLDIGTLEYNSPLHF
many,NA,TRBV12-3/TRBV12-4,TRBJ2-1,TGTGCCAGCAGTTTGTCAGTCAATGAGCAGTTCTTC,CASSLSVNEQFF
many,NA,TRBV5-1,TRBJ1-3,TGCGCCAGCAGTCCCTGGAGAAGCTCTGGAAACACCATATATTTT,CASSPWRSSGNTIYF
many,NA,TRBV5-1,TRBJ1-4,TGCGCCAGCAGCTTGGGTACAGCCCCCACTAATGAAAAACTGTTTTTT,CASSLGTAPTNEKLFF
few,NA,TRBV29-1,TRBJ2-1,TGCAGCGTCGCCGGGGGAGTCAATGAGCAGTTCTTC,CSVAGGVNEQFF
many,NA,TRBV6-2/TRBV6-3,TRBJ2-7,TGTGCCACCTTGTCGGCAAGCTCCTACGAGCAGTACTTC,CATLSASSYEQYF